This T cell receptor (beta chain) came from a study of T-cell memory formation after mild COVID-19 (dated by TCRdb to the early 2020s). In terms of the full investigation: Most TCR sequence clusters were specific to one of the two donors. Longitudinal TCRalpha and TCRbeta repertoire sequencing tracked T-cell clones expanding and contracting after mild COVID-19 in a couple of donors. The cohort comprised two young, previously healthy adult volunteers, one female and one male. Summary of the overall study and its limitations: Contracting CD4+ clones were found mainly in CM and EM memory subsets, while CD8+ clones were enriched in EMRA. The second-wave clones that peaked on day 37 were not confirmed to be SARS-CoV-2 specific. Some responding clones were detected in pre-infection memory, which suggested that pre-existing cross-reactive memory T cells had joined the SARS-CoV-2 response. The study included only a couple of mild cases, and larger cohorts that include severe cases with pre-infection samples were judged to be necessary. From day 15 to 85, contracting clones showed balanced CD4/CD8 phenotypes, whereas a second wave of clones that expanded from day 15 to 37 leaned towards CD4+.

Ficoll-Paque density gradient centrifugation was the method used to isolate PBMCs. About this clonotype itself: What this receptor recognizes is not known. The input lacks base qualities; no much larger clone sits a single base away.

The run used an Illumina NovaSeq 6000. cDNA libraries for TCRalpha and TCRbeta were prepared by 5'RACE using constant-segment primers, with sample barcodes and unique molecular identifiers added. Trizol reagent was used to extract RNA from every sample. Library amplification was performed in two PCR steps, and a second sample barcode and Illumina TruSeq adapters were introduced in the second step. Sequencing of the libraries was done on an Illumina NovaSeq, producing 2 x 150 bp paired-end reads. The authors processed their data as follows. With migec v1.2.7, reads were demultiplexed and then collapsed into UMI-guided consensus sequences. Using mixcr v2.1.11, UMI consensuses were aligned to TRA and TRB V and J templates and then assembled into clonotypes. Clonotypes were classified as expanded or contracted when called significant by both edgeR and NoisET, with noise models trained on biological replicates. For edgeR calls, a false discovery rate-adjusted p below 0.01 and a log2 fold-change threshold of 1 were applied. As an exploratory analysis of dynamics, PCA with hierarchical clustering was applied to max-normalized trajectories of the 1000 most abundant clonotypes. Separately sequenced CD4+ and CD8+ repertoires were used to assign the CD4 or CD8 phenotype of responding clones. TCRdb trimmed the raw reads at Q25, called clones with MiXCR and kept productive beta chains. Each CDR3 protein appears once, grouped with its most common genes and DNA. TCRdb's processing, not the authors', yielded these V and J calls. The sample profile shows roughly 260,000 distinct CDR3 sequences; about 15% of them were found once. The ten largest clones add up to about 3.5% of the sample.

The CDR3 goes from the cysteine to the phenylalanine over 12 residues. The CDR3 DNA has 36 bases and is translated from base 1. Reading the germline V gene gives CDR1 LGHNA and CDR2 YNFKEQ. V is reduced by 0 bases and J by 9 bases, leaving a spacing of 9 bases between them. The chain is encoded by TRBV4-2 joined to TRBJ2-7; the D gene lacks a confident call. Material for sequencing was PBMCs or a T cell subset sorted from them (not recorded which). This receptor was taken from a man aged 18 to 35 who had mild COVID-19 (a few samples of this study predate the infection). The sample titles of this study are shuffled in the database, so cell type and time point are left out; the donor was told from shared clones. The nucleotide sequence reads TGTGCCAGCAGCCAAGATTTTGGTGCGCAGTACTTC. It specifies CASSQDFGAQYF.